This entry features one T cell receptor (beta chain) sequence. Its antigen is unidentified. This CDR3 is built from 15 residues. Deletions cut 3 bases from V and 0 bases from J, with 12 bases between. Per the germline V gene, CDR1 is MGHRA and CDR2 is YSYEKL. This entry belongs to a study of a mutant IDH1 vaccine in newly diagnosed glioma. Overall study: In some groups vaccination began 4-6 weeks post-radiotherapy; others received it with temozolomide. Treated patients had a mean age of 40.4 years and a sex split that was about 62% male and 37.5% female. Radiotherapy, temozolomide, or both had been given previously, and both were given to most.

Repertoires were generated with immunoSEQ multiplex PCR, while TCRdb's copy carries only in-frame clones and drops some. The data show 70,000 to 90,000 clones, 70% to 90% seen once. Regarding time point: week 23, last vaccination. Vaccinated patients received 300 ug of mutant IDH1 20-mer peptide per dose, with topical imiquimod. The clonotype comes from a man aged 25-45 years with glioma. Some clones in this sample may be carry-over from other donors' samples. This specimen consisted of PBMCs, obtained from a glioma patient whose treatment included an IDH1 peptide vaccine. The chain recombines TRBV4-1 with TRBJ2-7; D assignment may be TRBD1 or TRBD2 (5 bases each). Written as DNA, the CDR3 is TGCGCCAGCAGCCAGCCCGGGACGCGCTCCTACGAGCAGTACTTC. Translating it yields CASSQPGTRSYEQYF.